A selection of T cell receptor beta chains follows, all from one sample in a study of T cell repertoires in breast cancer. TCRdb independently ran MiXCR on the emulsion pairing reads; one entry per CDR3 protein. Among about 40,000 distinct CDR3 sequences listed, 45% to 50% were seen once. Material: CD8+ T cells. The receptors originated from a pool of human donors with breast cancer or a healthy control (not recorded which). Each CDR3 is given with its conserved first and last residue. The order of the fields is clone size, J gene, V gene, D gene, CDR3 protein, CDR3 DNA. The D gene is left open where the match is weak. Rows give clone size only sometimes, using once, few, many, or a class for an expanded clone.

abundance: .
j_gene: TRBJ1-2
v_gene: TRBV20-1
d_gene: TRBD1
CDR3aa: CSARFPDRGVYGYTF
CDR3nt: TGCAGTGCTAGATTTCCTGACAGGGGGGTTTATGGCTACACCTTC

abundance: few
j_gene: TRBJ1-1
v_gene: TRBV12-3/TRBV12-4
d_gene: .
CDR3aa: CASSSFGIGNTEAFF
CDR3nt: TGTGCCAGCAGTTCCTTCGGAATAGGTAACACTGAAGCTTTCTTT

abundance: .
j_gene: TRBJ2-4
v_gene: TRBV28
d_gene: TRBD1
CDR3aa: CASSGQPNIQYF
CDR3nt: TGTGCCAGCTCGGGACAGCCAAACATTCAGTACTTC

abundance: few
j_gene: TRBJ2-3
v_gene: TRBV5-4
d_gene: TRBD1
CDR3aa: CASTEDRGGDTQYF
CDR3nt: TGTGCCAGCACGGAGGACAGGGGAGGAGATACGCAGTATTTT

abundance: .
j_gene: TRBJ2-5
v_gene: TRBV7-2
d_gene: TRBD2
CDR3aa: CASSTRGRGLGETQYF
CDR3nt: TGTGCCAGCAGCACTAGGGGTAGGGGACTAGGAGAGACCCAGTACTTC

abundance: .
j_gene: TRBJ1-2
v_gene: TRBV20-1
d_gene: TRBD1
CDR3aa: CSATGEGGYTF
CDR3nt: TGCAGTGCCACAGGGGAAGGGGGCTACACCTTC

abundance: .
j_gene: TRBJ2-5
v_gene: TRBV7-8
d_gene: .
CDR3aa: CASSSWETQYF
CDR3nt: TGTGCCAGCAGCTCCTGGGAGACCCAGTACTTC

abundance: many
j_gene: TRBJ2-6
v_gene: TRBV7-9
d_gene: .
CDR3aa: CASSLRASGANVLTF
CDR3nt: TGTGCCAGCAGCTTACGGGCCTCTGGGGCCAACGTCCTGACTTTC

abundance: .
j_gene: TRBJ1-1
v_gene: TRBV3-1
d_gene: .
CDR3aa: CASSQKLAGNTEAFF
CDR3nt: TGTGCCAGCAGCCAGAAACTGGCAGGGAACACTGAAGCTTTCTTT

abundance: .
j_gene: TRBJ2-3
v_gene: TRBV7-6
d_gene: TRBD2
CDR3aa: CASSWREARTDTQYF
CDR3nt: TGTGCCAGCAGCTGGCGGGAGGCCCGCACAGATACGCAGTATTTT

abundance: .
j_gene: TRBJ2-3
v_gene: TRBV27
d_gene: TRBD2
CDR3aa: CASSLWMGLAGADTQYF
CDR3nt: TGTGCCAGCAGTTTATGGATGGGGCTAGCGGGGGCTGATACGCAGTATTTT

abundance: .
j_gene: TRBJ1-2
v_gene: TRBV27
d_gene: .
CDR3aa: CASSFRGGTGGYTF
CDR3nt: TGTGCCAGCAGTTTTAGGGGGGGCACAGGAGGCTACACCTTC

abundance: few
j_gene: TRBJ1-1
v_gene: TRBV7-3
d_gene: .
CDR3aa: CASSLGPANTEAFF
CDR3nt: TGTGCCAGCAGCCTCGGACCGGCGAACACTGAAGCTTTCTTT

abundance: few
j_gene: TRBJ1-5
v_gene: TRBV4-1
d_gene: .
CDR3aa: CASSQGGAGQPQHF
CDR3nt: TGCGCCAGCAGCCAAGGAGGAGCTGGTCAGCCCCAGCATTTT

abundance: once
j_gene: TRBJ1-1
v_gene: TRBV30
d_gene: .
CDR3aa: CAWEYNTEAFF
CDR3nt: TGTGCCTGGGAATATAACACTGAAGCTTTCTTT

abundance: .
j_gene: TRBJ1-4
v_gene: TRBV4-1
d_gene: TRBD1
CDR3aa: CASSQDPRGNEKLFF
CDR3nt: TGCGCCAGCAGCCAAGATCCCAGGGGGAATGAAAAACTGTTTTTT

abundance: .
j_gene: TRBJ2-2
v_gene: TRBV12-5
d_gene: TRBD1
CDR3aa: CASGPQDRLSGELFF
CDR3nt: TGCGCTAGTGGTCCCCAGGACAGGCTCTCAGGGGAGCTGTTTTTT

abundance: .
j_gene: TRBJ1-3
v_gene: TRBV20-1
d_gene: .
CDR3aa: CSARAPRPGNTIYF
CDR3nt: TGCAGTGCTAGAGCCCCGAGGCCTGGAAACACCATATATTTT

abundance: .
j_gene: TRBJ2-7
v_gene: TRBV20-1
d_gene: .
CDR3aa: CSASPGTNYEQYF
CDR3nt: TGCAGTGCTAGTCCCGGGACAAATTACGAGCAGTACTTC

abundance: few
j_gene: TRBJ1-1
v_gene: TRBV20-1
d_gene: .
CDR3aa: CSARDRRGNTEAFF
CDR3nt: TGCAGTGCTAGAGATCGGAGGGGGAACACTGAAGCTTTCTTT

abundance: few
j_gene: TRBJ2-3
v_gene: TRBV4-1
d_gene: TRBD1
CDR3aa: CASSQADRVGDTQYF
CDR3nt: TGCGCCAGCAGCCAAGCAGACAGGGTCGGAGATACGCAGTATTTT

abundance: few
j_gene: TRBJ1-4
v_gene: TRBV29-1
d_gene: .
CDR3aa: CSVRRIGTGEKLFF
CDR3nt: TGCAGCGTCCGAAGGATCGGGACTGGTGAAAAACTGTTTTTT

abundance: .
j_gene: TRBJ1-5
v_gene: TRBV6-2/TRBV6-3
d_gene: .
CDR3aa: CASSYSSGVQPQHF
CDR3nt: TGTGCCAGCAGTTACTCGAGCGGAGTCCAGCCCCAGCATTTT

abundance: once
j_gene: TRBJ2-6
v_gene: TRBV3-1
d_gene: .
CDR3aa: CASSRGLAGANVLTF
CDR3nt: TGTGCCAGCAGCCGGGGGTTAGCTGGGGCCAACGTCCTGACTTTC

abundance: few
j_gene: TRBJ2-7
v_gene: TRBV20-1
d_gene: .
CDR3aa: CSAEGWGYEQYF
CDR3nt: TGCAGTGCCGAAGGGTGGGGTTACGAGCAGTACTTC

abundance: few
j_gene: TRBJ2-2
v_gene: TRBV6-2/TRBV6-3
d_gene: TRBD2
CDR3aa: CASSYLSGRTGELFF
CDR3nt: TGTGCCAGCAGTTACCTGAGCGGGAGGACCGGGGAGCTGTTTTTT

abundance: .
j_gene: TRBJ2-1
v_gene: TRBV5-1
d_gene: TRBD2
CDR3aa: CASSLLGTRGNEQSF
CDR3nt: TGCGCCAGCAGCCTTCTCGGGACTAGGGGTAATGAGCAGTCCTTC

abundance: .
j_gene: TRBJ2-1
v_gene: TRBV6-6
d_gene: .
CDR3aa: CASSYSRDEQFF
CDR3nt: TGTGCCAGCAGTTATTCGCGAGATGAGCAGTTCTTC

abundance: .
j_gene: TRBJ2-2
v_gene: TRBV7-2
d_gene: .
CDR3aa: CASSPDVRTGELFF
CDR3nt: TGTGCCAGCAGCCCTGACGTCAGGACCGGGGAGCTGTTTTTT

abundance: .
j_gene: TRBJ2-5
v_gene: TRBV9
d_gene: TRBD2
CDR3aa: CASSVGSGGQETQYF
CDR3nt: TGTGCCAGCAGCGTAGGGAGCGGGGGGCAGGAGACCCAGTACTTC

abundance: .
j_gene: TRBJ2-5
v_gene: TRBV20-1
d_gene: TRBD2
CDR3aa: CSAKGGGETQYF
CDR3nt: TGCAGTGCGAAGGGCGGGGGGGAGACCCAGTACTTC

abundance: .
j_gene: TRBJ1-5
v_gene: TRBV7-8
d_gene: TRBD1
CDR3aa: CASSRGWGQGIQPQHF
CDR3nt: TGTGCCAGCAGCCGAGGCTGGGGACAGGGGATTCAGCCCCAGCATTTT

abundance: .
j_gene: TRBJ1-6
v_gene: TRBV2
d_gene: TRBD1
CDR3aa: CASRTGGPPLHF
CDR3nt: TGTGCCAGCAGGACAGGGGGCCCACCCCTCCACTTT

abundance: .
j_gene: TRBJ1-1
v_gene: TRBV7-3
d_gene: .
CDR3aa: CASSRSELTEAFF
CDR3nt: TGTGCCAGCAGCCGCAGCGAGTTGACTGAAGCTTTCTTT

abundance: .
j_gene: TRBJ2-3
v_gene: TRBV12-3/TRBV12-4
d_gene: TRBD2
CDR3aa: CASSYLAGSHTQYF
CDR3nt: TGTGCCAGCAGTTATCTAGCGGGGTCCCATACGCAGTATTTT

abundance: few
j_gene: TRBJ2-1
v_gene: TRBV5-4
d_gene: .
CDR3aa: CASSGTGGGSYNEQFF
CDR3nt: TGTGCCAGCAGCGGAACAGGGGGGGGCTCCTACAATGAGCAGTTCTTC

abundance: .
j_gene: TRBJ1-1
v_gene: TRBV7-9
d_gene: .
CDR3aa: CASRERGGASAEAFF
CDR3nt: TGTGCCAGCAGGGAACGAGGGGGGGCGAGCGCTGAAGCTTTCTTT

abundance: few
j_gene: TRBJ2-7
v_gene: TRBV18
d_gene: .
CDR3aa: CASSPPNSYEQYF
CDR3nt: TGTGCCAGCTCACCACCCAACAGCTACGAGCAGTACTTC

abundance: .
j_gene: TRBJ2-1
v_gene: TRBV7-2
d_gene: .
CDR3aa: CASSLARIEQFF
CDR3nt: TGTGCCAGCAGCTTAGCGCGGATTGAGCAGTTCTTC

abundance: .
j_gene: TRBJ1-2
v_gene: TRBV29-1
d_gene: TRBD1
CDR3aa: CSAGTVYGYTF
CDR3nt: TGCAGTGCCGGGACAGTCTATGGCTACACCTTC

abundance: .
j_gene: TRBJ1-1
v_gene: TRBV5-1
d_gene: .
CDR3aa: CASSLVAGDMNTEAFF
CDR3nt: TGCGCCAGCAGCTTGGTGGCAGGGGATATGAACACTGAAGCTTTCTTC

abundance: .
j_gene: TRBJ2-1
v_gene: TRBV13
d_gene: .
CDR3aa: CASSLAPLASSYNEQFF
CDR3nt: TGTGCCAGCAGCTTAGCCCCTCTCGCGAGCTCCTACAATGAGCAGTTCTTC

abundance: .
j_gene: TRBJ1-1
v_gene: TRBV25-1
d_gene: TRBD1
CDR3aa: CASSFRQGEAFF
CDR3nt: TGTGCCAGCAGTTTTAGACAGGGTGAAGCTTTCTTT

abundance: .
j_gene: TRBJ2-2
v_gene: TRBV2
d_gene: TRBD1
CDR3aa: CASSKSGQATGELFF
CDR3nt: TGTGCCAGCAGTAAGTCCGGACAGGCCACCGGGGAGCTGTTTTTT

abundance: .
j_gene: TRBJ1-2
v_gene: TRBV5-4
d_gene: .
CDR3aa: CASSFKQCPFYGYTF
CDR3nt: TGTGCCAGCAGCTTTAAGCAGTGTCCTTTCTATGGCTACACCTTC

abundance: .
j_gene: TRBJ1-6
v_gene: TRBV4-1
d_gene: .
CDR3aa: CASSHPGRLNSPLHF
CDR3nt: TGCGCCAGCAGCCACCCGGGACGGCTCAATTCACCCCTCCACTTT